This T cell receptor beta chain was recorded in a study of blood T cell repertoires in COVID-19. This clone has a handful of counts. Authors' processing steps: It was from reference gene primer amplification that nucleated cell counts were estimated. Assay: immunoSEQ multiplex PCR; the TCRdb copy retains only in-frame clones and omits some. From that table come the V and J calls and clone size; the DNA was used to work out D and trimming. The sample consists of about 55,000 clones, about 79% of them appearing once. Patients at the Seattle site were enrolled during active infection and followed longitudinally. This clonotype originated in a man older than 75 with COVID-19, enrolled during active disease. Sequencing used peripheral blood.

CDR3 sequence reads: CASSQEAGRTDTQYF. The DNA for the CDR3 is TGCGCCAGCAGCCAAGAGGCAGGGAGGACAGATACGCAGTATTTT. The gene calls are TRBV4-3 and TRBJ2-3, with D perhaps TRBD2 (6 bases). This CDR3 spans 15 amino acids. Trimming took 0 bases from V and 3 from J, leaving 10 bases between them. Germline V CDR1 and CDR2: LGHNA, YSLEER.